These T cell receptor beta chains were read from a single sample in a study of T-cell reconstitution after alpha-beta-depleted transplantation in children. TCRdb ran MiXCR on the PCR reads and lists one entry per CDR3 protein. The sample carries just over 350,000 distinct CDR3 sequences, roughly 14% recorded once. Material: PBMCs, obtained from the stem cell graft. The origin of the receptors is a human donor who donated a stem cell graft to a child with Fanconi anemia. Each CDR3 is given with its conserved first and last residue. A D gene is named only where the DNA matches it firmly. Expanded clones get a size class; other rows say once, few or many, or leave the size out.

J gene	D gene	clone size	V gene	CDR3 protein	CDR3 DNA
TRBJ2-5	TRBD1	.	TRBV2	CASSFRGQGRQTQYF	TGTGCCAGCAGTTTCAGGGGACAGGGGAGGCAGACCCAGTACTTC
TRBJ1-2	TRBD1	.	TRBV10-3	CAISESGQGYGYTF	TGTGCCATCAGTGAGTCGGGACAGGGGTATGGCTACACCTTC
TRBJ2-1	TRBD2	.	TRBV27	CASRAGGTYNEQFF	TGTGCCAGCCGAGCGGGGGGTACCTACAATGAGCAGTTCTTC
TRBJ1-1	.	.	TRBV5-1	CASSFTTGLSSPEAFF	TGCGCCAGCAGCTTTACAACCGGGCTCAGTTCCCCTGAAGCTTTCTTT
TRBJ2-5	.	many	TRBV27	CASSWSGSQETQYF	TGTGCCAGCAGTTGGAGCGGATCCCAAGAGACCCAGTACTTC
TRBJ1-2	.	.	TRBV4-2	CASSHGTDSAVYGYTF	TGTGCCAGCAGCCACGGAACGGACAGCGCTGTCTATGGCTACACCTTC
TRBJ2-1	.	many	TRBV6-6	CASSPQIYNEQFF	TGTGCCAGCAGTCCCCAGATCTACAATGAGCAGTTCTTC
TRBJ2-2	.	many	TRBV6-2/TRBV6-3	CASSVRFPGELFF	TGTGCCAGCAGTGTCAGGTTCCCCGGGGAGCTGTTTTTT
TRBJ1-6	.	.	TRBV6-5	CASSWGGARNSPLHF	TGTGCCAGCAGTTGGGGGGGGGCGCGTAATTCACCCCTCCACTTT
TRBJ1-6	TRBD1	few	TRBV7-9	CASTLLRQGRNSPLHF	TGTGCCAGCACCCTACTTAGACAGGGTCGAAATTCACCCCTCCACTTT
TRBJ1-1	.	.	TRBV7-8	CASSLAIVRMNTEAFF	TGTGCCAGCAGCTTAGCGATAGTCCGAATGAACACTGAAGCTTTCTTT
TRBJ2-3	TRBD2	many	TRBV29-1	CSVLNPTSGGTDTQYF	TGCAGCGTCCTAAATCCGACTAGCGGGGGAACAGATACGCAGTATTTT
TRBJ1-2	.	many	TRBV5-1	CASSLELTSRRGYTF	TGCGCCAGCAGCTTGGAATTGACCTCTCGGAGAGGCTACACCTTC
TRBJ1-2	.	few	TRBV6-1	CASSEYLSNSDYGYTF	TGTGCCAGCAGTGAATATCTCTCTAACAGTGACTATGGCTACACCTTC
TRBJ2-1	.	many	TRBV15	CATSRDRSQGNEQFF	TGTGCCACCAGCAGAGATAGGAGCCAAGGGAATGAGCAGTTCTTC
TRBJ2-5	TRBD2	few	TRBV20-1	CSAPRGGGQETQYF	TGCAGTGCCCCACGGGGGGGAGGCCAAGAGACCCAGTACTTC
TRBJ2-1	.	.	TRBV12-3/TRBV12-4	CASSLDTRHFF	TGTGCCAGCAGCTTGGACACGCGGCACTTCTTC
TRBJ1-1	TRBD1	many	TRBV7-9	CASSFSQGRTEAFF	TGTGCCAGCAGCTTCTCACAGGGGAGAACTGAAGCTTTCTTT
TRBJ1-3	TRBD1	.	TRBV28	CASSLAGTADISGNTIYF	TGTGCCAGCAGTTTGGCCGGGACAGCCGACATCTCTGGAAACACCATATATTTT
TRBJ2-5	.	many	TRBV6-2/TRBV6-3	CASSYFGGEKQETQYF	TGTGCCAGCAGTTACTTTGGCGGGGAAAAACAAGAGACCCAGTACTTC